A single T cell receptor beta chain is shown here with its context. Data came from immunoSEQ multiplex PCR; TCRdb stores just in-frame clones and leaves some out. The sample shows tens of thousands of clones, approximately 94% of them seen only once. This entry is derived from a study of technical replicates of blood from a few donors. Germline-derived CDR1 and CDR2 are SGHRS and YFSETQ. J gave up 5 bases and V 4 bases, and 6 bases lay outside the gene matches. This CDR3 has 14 amino acids. The TCR sequence derives from a human donor in good health. Sequencing used T cells isolated from PBMCs. This chain connects TRBV5-1 to TRBJ2-7, with 10 bases lining up with TRBD2. The CDR3 spells CASSLPLAGDEQYF. DNA of the CDR3: TGCGCCAGCAGCCTACCTCTAGCGGGAGACGAGCAGTACTTC.